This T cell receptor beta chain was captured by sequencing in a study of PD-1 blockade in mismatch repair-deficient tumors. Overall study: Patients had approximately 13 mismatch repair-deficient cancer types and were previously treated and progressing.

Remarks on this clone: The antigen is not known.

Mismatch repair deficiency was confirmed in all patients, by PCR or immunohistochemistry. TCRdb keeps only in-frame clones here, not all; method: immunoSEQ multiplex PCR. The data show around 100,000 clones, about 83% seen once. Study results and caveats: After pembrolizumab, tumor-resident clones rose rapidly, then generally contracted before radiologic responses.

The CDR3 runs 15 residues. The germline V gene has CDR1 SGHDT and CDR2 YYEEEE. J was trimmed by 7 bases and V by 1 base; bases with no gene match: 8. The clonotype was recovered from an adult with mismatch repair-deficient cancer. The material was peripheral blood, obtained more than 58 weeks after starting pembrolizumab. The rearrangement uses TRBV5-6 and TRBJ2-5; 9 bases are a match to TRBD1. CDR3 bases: TGTGCCAGCAGCTTGCAGGGACAGGGAACTGGGACCCAGTACTTC. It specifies CASSLQGQGTGTQYF.